This T cell receptor (beta chain) was captured in a study of Ad26.COV2.S vaccination and SARS-CoV-2 variants. The treatment was: about 20 received Ad26.COV2.S at low or high dose, single or two shots; about 5 received placebo; per-sample allocation not given. Specimen acquisition occurred on day 63 following the initial vaccine or placebo injection. Points from the study as a whole: The study found higher spike-specific TCR breadth in vaccine than placebo recipients.

The CDR3 length is 17 residues. CDR1 MNHEY and CDR2 SVGEGT come from the germline V gene. The junction had 6 bases not matched to a gene; V was cut back by 2 bases and J by 1 base. Details on this clone: Antigen: not known.

Assay: immunoSEQ multiplex PCR; the TCRdb copy retains only in-frame clones and omits some. The sample holds 350,000 to 450,000 clones, 80% to 95% seen once. The sequences come from peripheral blood, collected in a trial of Ad26.COV2.S vaccine versus placebo. The receptor comes from a person between 18 and 59 years old who received the Ad26.COV2.S COVID-19 vaccine or a placebo. This sequence joins TRBV6-2 or TRBV6-3 and TRBJ2-2, with 8 bases identical to TRBD2. CDR3 protein: CASSYVTSERNTGELFF. CDR3 nucleotide sequence: TGTGCCAGCAGTTACGTGACTAGCGAGAGGAACACCGGGGAGCTGTTTTTT.